Below are 11 T cell receptor beta chains sequenced from a single sample in a study of blood T cell repertoires in COVID-19. Here immunoSEQ multiplex PCR was the method, and the copy in TCRdb shows in-frame clones only, minus some. The profile covers 150,000 to 190,000 clones, with roughly nine tenths appearing a single time and roughly 15% taken by the ten largest. Sequenced input: peripheral blood. The receptors originated from a middle-aged woman with acute or convalescent COVID-19.

This clone was observed a handful of times. The gene calls are TRBV12-3 or TRBV12-4 and TRBJ1-5; D not certain. V lost 8 bases and J 6 bases, leaving 11 bases between the germline ends. This CDR3 has 12 amino acids. CDR3 amino acids: CASGERAQPQHF. The CDR3 DNA is TGTGCCAGCGGGGAGCGGGCTCAGCCCCAGCATTTT.

The rearrangement links TRBV5-4 to TRBJ2-3; D is uncertain. Trimming cost V 0 bases and J 3 bases, with 14 bases left between them. Germline V lookup: CDR1 SGHNT, CDR2 YYREEE (reference sequence). The CDR3 sequence is 16 residues long. The CDR3 is CASSLVTQVFTDTQYF. Written as DNA, the CDR3 is TGTGCCAGCAGCTTGGTCACCCAGGTTTTTACAGATACGCAGTATTTT.

By share, this clone counts as medium-sized. The chain has TRBV15 and TRBJ1-2, with D hard to call. Germline loops: CDR1 LNHNV, CDR2 YYDKDF (reference sequence). The V and J ends lost 8 bases and 10 bases respectively, with 17 bases between them. CDR3 length: 12 amino acids. The DNA for the CDR3 is TGTGCCACCCGGGGTTCCGGAGTGAACTACACCTTC. This codes for CATRGSGVNYTF.

The chain's CDR3 is CASSSTIAEYYEQYF. DNA for the CDR3: TGTGCCAGCAGCTCGACAATAGCGGAGTACTACGAGCAGTACTTC. The chain links TRBV5-4 to TRBJ2-7, with D perhaps matching TRBD2 (6 bases). V gave up 3 bases and J gave up 3 bases, with 16 bases separating them. This CDR3 contains 15 residues. CDR1 is SGHNT, CDR2 YYREEE, per germline (reference sequence).

The chain combines TRBV5-1 with TRBJ2-3; 12 bases map to TRBD2. From germline, CDR1 is SGHRS and CDR2 YFSETQ. The junction had 4 bases not matched to a gene; V was cut back by 3 bases and J by 5 bases. The CDR3 consists of 15 residues. CDR3 protein: CASSSQTSGGDTQYF. As DNA, the CDR3 is TGCGCCAGCAGCTCCCAGACTAGCGGGGGAGATACGCAGTATTTT.

The chain has TRBV19 and TRBJ1-4, with 10 bases that match TRBD1. The length of the CDR3 is 20 residues. The J segment lost 7 bases and the V segment lost 2 bases, leaving 19 bases of the junction unmatched. Germline V gives CDR1 LNHDA, CDR2 SQIVND (reference sequence). The CDR3 here is CASSIRLGTGVPAVIEKLFF. CDR3 nucleotide sequence: TGTGCCAGTAGTATAAGGCTCGGGACAGGGGTCCCGGCGGTAATTGAAAAACTGTTTTTT.

The V call is TRBV7-9, the J call TRBJ2-7; 9 bases line up with TRBD2. Germline-derived CDR1 and CDR2 are SEHNR and FQNEAQ (reference sequence). This CDR3 is 15 amino acids long. Trimming took 2 bases from V and 3 from J; bases not matched to a gene: 5. The DNA for the CDR3 is TGTGCCAGCAGCTTATACCTAGCGGGGAACTACGAGCAGTACTTC. It specifies CASSLYLAGNYEQYF.

The CDR3 sequence: CASSRLGGVLSGNTIYF. CDR3 sequence (DNA): TGTGCCAGCAGCCGACTGGGTGGAGTCCTCTCTGGAAACACCATATATTTT. The genes are TRBV6-6 and TRBJ1-3; D is ambiguous. Germline CDR1 and CDR2: MNHNY and SVGAGI (reference sequence). V lost 6 bases and J 0 bases, leaving 18 bases between the germline ends. This CDR3 region has 17 residues.

This clone was seen a few times. The chain combines TRBV11-3 with TRBJ2-7; TRBD2 matches 14 bases. From germline, CDR1 is SGHNT and CDR2 YENEEA. This CDR3 spans 16 amino acids. With 4 bases clipped from V and 9 bases from J, the junction kept 11 bases outside the gene matches. CDR3 sequence: CASSYRLAGGPLVQYF. The CDR3 DNA follows: TGTGCCAGCAGCTACCGACTAGCGGGAGGGCCTTTGGTGCAGTACTTC.

The CDR3 spells CASSLEGVRYEQYF. CDR3 DNA: TGCGCCAGCAGCTTGGAAGGGGTGCGATACGAGCAGTACTTC. This chain uses TRBV5-1 with TRBJ2-7; D is perhaps TRBD1 (5 bases). Germline loops: CDR1 SGHRS, CDR2 YFSETQ. V lost 0 bases, J lost 4 bases, and 11 bases lay in between. The CDR3 runs 14 residues.

V is TRBV4-1 and J is TRBJ2-1, with 10 bases lining up with TRBD2. V lost 2 bases to trimming and J lost 3 bases; unmatched junction nucleotides: 7. This CDR3 is 17 amino acids long. Looked up from germline, CDR1 is MGHRA and CDR2 is YSYEKL. In nucleotides, the CDR3 is TGCGCCAGCAGCCAACCACCTGGACTAGCGGTCTACAATGAGCAGTTCTTC. Protein sequence: CASSQPPGLAVYNEQFF.